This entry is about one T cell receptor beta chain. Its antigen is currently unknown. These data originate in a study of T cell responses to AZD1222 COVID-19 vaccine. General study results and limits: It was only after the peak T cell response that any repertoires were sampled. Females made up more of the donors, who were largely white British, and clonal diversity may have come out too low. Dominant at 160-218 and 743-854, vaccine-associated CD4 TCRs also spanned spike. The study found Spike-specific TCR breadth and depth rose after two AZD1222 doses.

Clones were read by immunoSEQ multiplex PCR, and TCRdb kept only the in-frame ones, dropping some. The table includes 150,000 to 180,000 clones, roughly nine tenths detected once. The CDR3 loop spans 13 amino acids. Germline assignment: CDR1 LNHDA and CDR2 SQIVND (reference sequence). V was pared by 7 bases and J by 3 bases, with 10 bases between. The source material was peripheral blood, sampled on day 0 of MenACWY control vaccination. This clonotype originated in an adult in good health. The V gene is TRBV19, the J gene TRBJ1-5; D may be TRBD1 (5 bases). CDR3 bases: TGTGCCAGTAAAGACAGACCCAATCAGCCCCAGCATTTT. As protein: CASKDRPNQPQHF.